The 10 T cell receptor beta chains in this list originate from one sample, sequenced in a study of T cells after yellow fever vaccination. Each CDR3 protein gets one entry after TCRdb re-called the 5' RACE reads with MiXCR. In the table there are 300,000 to 400,000 distinct CDR3 sequences, about 7.8% of which are singletons. This material consisted of PBMCs, taken approximately 40 days after the first yellow fever vaccination. All receptors derive from a man in his late teens or twenties who received the YFV17D yellow fever vaccine.

CDR3 residues: CASSQDRTAQYF. The CDR3 DNA reads TGCGCCAGCAGCCAAGATCGCACCGCACAGTACTTC. The chain couples TRBV4-3 to TRBJ2-5; D not resolved. This CDR3 comprises 12 residues. V was cut by 0 bases and J by 11 bases, with 10 bases left in between. Germline V gives CDR1 LGHNA, CDR2 YSLEER.

This clonotype was seen only a few times. The V and J genes are TRBV7-2 and TRBJ2-3; no firm D call. CDR3 length: 14 amino acids. V dropped 3 bases and J dropped 2 bases, with 9 bases sitting between them. CDR1 and CDR2 from the germline V gene are SGHTA and FQGNSA. CDR3 region: CASSLLGNTDTQYF. As DNA, the CDR3 is TGTGCCAGCAGCTTGCTAGGAAACACAGATACGCAGTATTTT. Using reference TRBV7-2 and TRBJ2-3 for the parts outside the CDR3, the full variable domain is GAGVSQSPSNKVTEKGKDVELRCDPISGHTALYWYRQSLGQGLEFLIYFQGNSAPDKSGLPSDRFSAERTGGSVSTLTIQRTQQEDSAVYLCASSLLGNTDTQYFGPGTRLTVL.

In its sample, this clonotype was seen many times. The rearrangement uses TRBV4-2 and TRBJ2-3; 13 nucleotides agree with TRBD2. Germline V gene data show CDR1 as LGHNA and CDR2 as YNFKEQ. Trimming cost V 4 bases and J 1 base; bases outside gene matches: 2. The CDR3 loop spans 16 amino acids. The CDR3 spells CASSPGTSGGTDTQYF. DNA for the CDR3: TGTGCCAGCAGCCCAGGGACTAGCGGGGGCACAGATACGCAGTATTTT.

The CDR3 DNA is TGTGCCAGCAGCACAAGGGAGGTTGCAGCTGAAGCTTTCTTT. It translates to CASSTREVAAEAFF. The chain employs TRBV5-6 and TRBJ1-1; D gene ambiguous. The CDR3 has 14 amino acids. Germline V gives CDR1 SGHDT, CDR2 YYEEEE. Deletions cut 4 bases from V and 6 bases from J, with 16 bases between.

This clonotype was observed a few times. This chain links TRBV5-1 with TRBJ1-2; D uncertain. The V gene lost 1 base and the J gene lost 8 bases, with 12 bases spanning the gap. From germline, CDR1 is SGHRS and CDR2 YFSETQ. This CDR3 is built from 13 residues. CDR3 nucleotides: TGCGCCAGCAGCTTGTCAGTTCGTGAAGGCTACACCTTC. Its protein is CASSLSVREGYTF. The full variable domain, rest sourced from reference TRBV5-1 and TRBJ1-2, is KAGVTQTPRYLIKTRGQQVTLSCSPISGHRSVSWYQQTPGQGLQFLFEYFSETQRNKGNFPGRFSGRQFSNSRSEMNVSTLELGDSALYLCASSLSVREGYTFGSGTRLTVV.

The table lists this clonotype with many counts. The genes are TRBV29-1 and TRBJ2-7, with TRBD1 as a possible D gene (6 bases). This CDR3 comprises 13 residues. Trimming cost V 3 bases and J 2 bases, with 11 bases left between them. Germline V CDR1 and CDR2: SQVTM, ANQGSEA. The CDR3 is CSVELGATYEQYF. CDR3 coding DNA: TGCAGCGTTGAGCTGGGGGCCACCTACGAGCAGTACTTC.

Many counts were recorded for this clonotype. CDR3 coding DNA: TGTGCCAGCAGCTTGGCAGGGGGTAATAACTATGGCTACACCTTC. As protein: CASSLAGGNNYGYTF. J is TRBJ1-2 and V is TRBV5-5, with 7 bases matching TRBD1. The CDR3 is 15 residues long. Germline CDR1 is SGHKS and CDR2 is YYEKEE (reference sequence). V lost 0 bases to trimming and J lost 1 base; unmatched junction nucleotides: 3.

The chain employs TRBV7-9 and TRBJ2-2, with 10 positions matching TRBD2. The J segment lost 4 bases and the V segment lost 2 bases, leaving 4 bases of the junction unmatched. This CDR3 comprises 16 residues. CDR1 and CDR2 (germline): SEHNR, FQNEAQ (reference sequence). For the CDR3, the DNA is TGTGCCAGCAGCTTAACTAGCGGGGCCGTCACCGGGGAGCTGTTTTTT. Translation gives CASSLTSGAVTGELFF.

This clonotype was detected ten times or more. The chain is built from TRBV20-1 and TRBJ1-1; perhaps TRBD1 as D (5 bases). Germline V CDR1 and CDR2: DFQATT, SNEGSKA (reference sequence). V gave up 5 bases and J gave up 1 base, with 11 bases separating them. The CDR3 extends over 13 amino acids. CDR3: CSAPGRKNTEAFF. Written as DNA, the CDR3 is TGCAGTGCTCCGGGACGAAAGAACACTGAAGCTTTCTTT.

V usage is TRBV9 and J usage is TRBJ2-3; D not certain. Trimming shortened V by 3 bases and J by 2 bases, and 13 bases separated the two germline ends. This CDR3 is 15 amino acids long. Looked up from germline, CDR1 is SGDLS and CDR2 is YYNGEE. CDR3 DNA: TGTGCCAGCAGCGGCGGCGCGCGAGTCACAGATACGCAGTATTTT. This sequence encodes CASSGGARVTDTQYF.